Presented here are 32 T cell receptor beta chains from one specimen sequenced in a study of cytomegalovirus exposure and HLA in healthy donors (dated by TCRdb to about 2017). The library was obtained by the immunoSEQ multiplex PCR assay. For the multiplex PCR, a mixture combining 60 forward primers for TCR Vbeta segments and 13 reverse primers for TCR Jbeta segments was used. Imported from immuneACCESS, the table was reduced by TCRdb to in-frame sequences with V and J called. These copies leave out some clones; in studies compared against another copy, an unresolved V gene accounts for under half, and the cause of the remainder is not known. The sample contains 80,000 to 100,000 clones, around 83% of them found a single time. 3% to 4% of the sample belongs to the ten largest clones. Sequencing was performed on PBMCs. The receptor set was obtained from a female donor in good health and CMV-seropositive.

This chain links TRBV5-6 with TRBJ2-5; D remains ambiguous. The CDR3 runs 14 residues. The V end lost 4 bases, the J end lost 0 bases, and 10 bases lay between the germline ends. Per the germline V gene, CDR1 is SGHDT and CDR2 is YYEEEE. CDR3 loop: CASSISSYQETQYF. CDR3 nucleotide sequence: TGTGCCAGCAGCATTTCCTCGTACCAAGAGACCCAGTACTTC.

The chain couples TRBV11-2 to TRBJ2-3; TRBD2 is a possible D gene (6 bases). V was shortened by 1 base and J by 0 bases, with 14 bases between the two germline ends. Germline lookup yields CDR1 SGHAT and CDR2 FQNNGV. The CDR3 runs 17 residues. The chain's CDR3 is CASSLVGGSPSTDTQYF. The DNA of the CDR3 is TGTGCCAGCAGCTTAGTTGGAGGGAGCCCTAGCACAGATACGCAGTATTTT.

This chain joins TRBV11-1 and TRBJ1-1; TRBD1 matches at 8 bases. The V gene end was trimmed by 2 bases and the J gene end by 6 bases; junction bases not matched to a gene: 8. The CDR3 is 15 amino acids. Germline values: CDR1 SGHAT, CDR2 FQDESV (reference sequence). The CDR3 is CASSLMAGGRAEAFF. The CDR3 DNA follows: TGTGCCAGCAGCTTAATGGCAGGGGGCCGGGCTGAAGCTTTCTTT.

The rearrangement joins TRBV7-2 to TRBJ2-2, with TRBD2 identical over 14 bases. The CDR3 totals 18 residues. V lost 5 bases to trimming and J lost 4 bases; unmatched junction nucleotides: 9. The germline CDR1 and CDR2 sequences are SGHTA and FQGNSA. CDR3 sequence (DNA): TGTGCCAGCAGCCGGGGACTAGCGGGAGCACTGGGCACCGGGGAGCTGTTTTTT. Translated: CASSRGLAGALGTGELFF. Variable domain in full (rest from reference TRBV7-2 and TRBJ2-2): GAGVSQSPSNKVTEKGKDVELRCDPISGHTALYWYRQSLGQGLEFLIYFQGNSAPDKSGLPSDRFSAERTGGSVSTLTIQRTQQEDSAVYLCASSRGLAGALGTGELFFGEGSRLTVL.

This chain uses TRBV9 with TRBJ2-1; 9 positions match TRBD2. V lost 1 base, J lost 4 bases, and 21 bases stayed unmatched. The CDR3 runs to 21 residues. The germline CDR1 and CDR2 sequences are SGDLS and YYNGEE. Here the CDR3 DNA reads TGTGCCAGCAGCGTACGGTTGCGTTTGGCGGGAGGGCACTGGGTGTACAATGAGCAGTTCTTC. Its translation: CASSVRLRLAGGHWVYNEQFF.

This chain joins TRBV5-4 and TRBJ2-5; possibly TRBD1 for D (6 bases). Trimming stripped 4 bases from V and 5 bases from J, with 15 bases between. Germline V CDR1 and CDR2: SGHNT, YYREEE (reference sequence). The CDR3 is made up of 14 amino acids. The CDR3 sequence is CASSPTRQVETQYF. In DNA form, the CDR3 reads TGTGCCAGCAGCCCCACTAGACAGGTGGAGACCCAGTACTTC. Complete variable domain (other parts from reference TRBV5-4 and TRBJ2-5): ETGVTQSPTHLIKTRGQQVTLRCSSQSGHNTVSWYQQALGQGPQFIFQYYREEENGRGNFPPRFSGLQFPNYSSELNVNALELDDSALYLCASSPTRQVETQYFGPGTRLLVL.

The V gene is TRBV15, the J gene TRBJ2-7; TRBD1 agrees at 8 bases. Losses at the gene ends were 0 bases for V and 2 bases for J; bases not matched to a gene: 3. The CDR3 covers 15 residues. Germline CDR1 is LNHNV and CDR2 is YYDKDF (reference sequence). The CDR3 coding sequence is TGTGCCACCAGCAGAGATCCACAGGGGGCCTACGAGCAGTACTTC. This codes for CATSRDPQGAYEQYF.

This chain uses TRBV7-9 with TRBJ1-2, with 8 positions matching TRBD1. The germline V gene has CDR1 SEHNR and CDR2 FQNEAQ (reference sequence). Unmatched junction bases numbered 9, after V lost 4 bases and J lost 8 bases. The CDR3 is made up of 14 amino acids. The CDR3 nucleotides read TGTGCCAGCAGCTCCCCGACAGGGGCTGTCGGCTACACCTTC. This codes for CASSSPTGAVGYTF.

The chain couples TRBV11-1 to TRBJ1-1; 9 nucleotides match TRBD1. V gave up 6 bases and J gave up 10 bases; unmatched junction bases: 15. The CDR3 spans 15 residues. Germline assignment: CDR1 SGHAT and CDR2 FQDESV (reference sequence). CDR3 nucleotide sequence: TGTGCCAGCAGTCGGTCAGACAGGGGGGCATGTTCAGCTTTCTTT. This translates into CASSRSDRGACSAFF.

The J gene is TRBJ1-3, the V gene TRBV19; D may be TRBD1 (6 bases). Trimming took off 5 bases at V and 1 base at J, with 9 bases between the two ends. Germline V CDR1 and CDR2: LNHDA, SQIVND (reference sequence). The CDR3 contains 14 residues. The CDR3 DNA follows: TGTGCCAGTAGTGTCGACAGGTCTGGAAACACCATATATTTT. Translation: CASSVDRSGNTIYF.

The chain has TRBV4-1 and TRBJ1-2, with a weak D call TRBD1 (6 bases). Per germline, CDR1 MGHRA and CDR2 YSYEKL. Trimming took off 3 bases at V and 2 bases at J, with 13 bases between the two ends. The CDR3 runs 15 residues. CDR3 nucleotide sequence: TGCGCCAGCAGCCAGGTGACAGGAATCAACTATGGCTACACCTTC. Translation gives CASSQVTGINYGYTF.

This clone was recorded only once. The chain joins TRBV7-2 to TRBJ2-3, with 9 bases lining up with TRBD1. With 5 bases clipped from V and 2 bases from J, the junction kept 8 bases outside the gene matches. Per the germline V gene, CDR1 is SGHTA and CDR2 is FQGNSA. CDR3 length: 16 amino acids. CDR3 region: CASSRMGQGVTDTQYF. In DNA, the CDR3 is TGTGCCAGCAGCCGCATGGGACAGGGAGTCACAGATACGCAGTATTTT.

CDR3 protein: CASSPRMTHVTSTDTQYF. Written as DNA, the CDR3 is TGTGCCAGCTCACCACGTATGACACACGTTACTAGCACAGATACGCAGTATTTT. This sequence joins TRBV18 and TRBJ2-3, with no clear D. This CDR3 comprises 18 residues. CDR1 is KGHSH and CDR2 is LQKENI in the germline V gene. V gave up 1 base and J gave up 0 bases, with 17 bases separating them.

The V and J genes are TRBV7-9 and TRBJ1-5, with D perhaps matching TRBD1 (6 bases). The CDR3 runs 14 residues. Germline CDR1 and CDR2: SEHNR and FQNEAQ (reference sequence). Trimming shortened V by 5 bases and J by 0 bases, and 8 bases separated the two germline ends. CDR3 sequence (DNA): TGTGCCAGCAGCAGGGACAATAGCAATCAGCCCCAGCATTTT. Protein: CASSRDNSNQPQHF.

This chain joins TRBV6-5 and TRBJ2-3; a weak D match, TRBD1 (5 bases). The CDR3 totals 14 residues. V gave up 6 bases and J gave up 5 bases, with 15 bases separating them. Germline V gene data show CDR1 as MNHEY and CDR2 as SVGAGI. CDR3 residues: CASRSLGVQDTQYF. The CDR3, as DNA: TGTGCCAGCAGATCCTTAGGGGTCCAAGATACGCAGTATTTT.

The CDR3 DNA reads TGTGCCAGCTCACCACCGGGAGGGCTACAAGAGACCCAGTACTTC. Translation: CASSPPGGLQETQYF. The chain recombines TRBV18 with TRBJ2-5; TRBD2 aligns across 7 bases. The V gene's germline CDR1 is KGHSH and CDR2 LQKENI. This CDR3 is built from 15 residues. V lost 0 bases, J lost 2 bases, and 3 bases stayed unmatched.

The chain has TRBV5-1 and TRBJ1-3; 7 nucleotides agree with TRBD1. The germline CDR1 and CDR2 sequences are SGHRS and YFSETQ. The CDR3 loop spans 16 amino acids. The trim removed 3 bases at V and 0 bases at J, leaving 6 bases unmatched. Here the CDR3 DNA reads TGCGCCAGCAGCTCCACAGGGGCCCTCTCTGGAAACACCATATATTTT. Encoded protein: CASSSTGALSGNTIYF.

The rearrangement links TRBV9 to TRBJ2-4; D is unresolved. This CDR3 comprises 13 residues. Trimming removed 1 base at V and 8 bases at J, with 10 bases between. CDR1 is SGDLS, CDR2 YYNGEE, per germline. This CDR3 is CASSVRVFDIQYF. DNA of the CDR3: TGTGCCAGCAGCGTACGGGTTTTTGACATTCAGTACTTC.

CDR3 nucleotide sequence: TGTGCCTGGAGTGAGGGACTAGCTATCCCCAATGAGCAGTTCTTC. It specifies CAWSEGLAIPNEQFF. The chain couples TRBV30 to TRBJ2-1; 9 bases are shared with TRBD2. Germline values: CDR1 GTSNPN, CDR2 SVGIG (reference sequence). The CDR3 has 15 residues. Losses at the gene ends were 1 base for V and 6 bases for J; bases not matched to a gene: 7.

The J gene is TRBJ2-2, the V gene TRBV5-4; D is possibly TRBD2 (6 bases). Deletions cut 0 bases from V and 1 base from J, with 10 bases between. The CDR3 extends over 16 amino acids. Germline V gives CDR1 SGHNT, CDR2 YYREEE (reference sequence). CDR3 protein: CASSLAGGLNTGELFF. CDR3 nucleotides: TGTGCCAGCAGCTTGGCCGGAGGGTTGAACACCGGGGAGCTGTTTTTT.

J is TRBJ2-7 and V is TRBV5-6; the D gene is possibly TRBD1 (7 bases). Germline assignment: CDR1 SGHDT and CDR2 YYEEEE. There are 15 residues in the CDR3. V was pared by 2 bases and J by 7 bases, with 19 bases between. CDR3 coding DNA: TGTGCCAGCAGCTTCACACAGGGGACTCCGGGGGAGCAGTACTTC. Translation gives CASSFTQGTPGEQYF.

CDR3 protein: CASRRQGMYTEAFF. CDR3 nucleotides: TGTGCCAGCAGACGACAGGGAATGTACACTGAAGCTTTCTTT. The chain joins TRBV28 to TRBJ1-1; 7 nucleotides align to TRBD1. Germline assignment: CDR1 MDHEN and CDR2 SYDVKM. J lost 3 bases, V lost 6 bases, and 7 bases had no gene match. The CDR3 extends over 14 amino acids.

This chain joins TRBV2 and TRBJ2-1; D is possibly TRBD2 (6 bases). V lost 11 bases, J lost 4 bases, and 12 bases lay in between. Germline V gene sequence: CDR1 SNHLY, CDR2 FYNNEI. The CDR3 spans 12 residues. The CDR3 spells CADGSGYNEQFF. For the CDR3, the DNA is TGTGCCGATGGCAGCGGGTACAATGAGCAGTTCTTC. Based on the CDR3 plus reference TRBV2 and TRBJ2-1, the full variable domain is EPEVTQTPSHQVTQMGQEVILRCVPISNHLYFYWYRQILGQKVEFLVSFYNNEISEKSEIFDDQFSVERPDGSNFTLKIRSTKLEDSAMYFCADGSGYNEQFFGPGTRLTVL.

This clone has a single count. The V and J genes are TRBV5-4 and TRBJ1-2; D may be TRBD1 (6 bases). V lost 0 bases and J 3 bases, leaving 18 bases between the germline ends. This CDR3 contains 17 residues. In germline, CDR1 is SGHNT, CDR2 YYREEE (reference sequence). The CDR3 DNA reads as TGTGCCAGCAGCTTGGTACTTCGGGGGGCGCGGGACTATGGCTACACCTTC. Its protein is CASSLVLRGARDYGYTF.

CDR3 in DNA: TGTGCCAGCAGCTTGGGCGGGGGCCCCTACAATGAGCAGTTCTTC. Protein: CASSLGGGPYNEQFF. The chain is built from TRBV5-6 and TRBJ2-1; D perhaps matches TRBD2 (7 bases). V lost 0 bases and J lost 2, with 9 bases in between. CDR1 is SGHDT, CDR2 YYEEEE, per germline. CDR3 length: 15 residues. Full variable domain (rest looked up from reference TRBV5-6 and TRBJ2-1): DAGVTQSPTHLIKTRGQQVTLRCSPKSGHDTVSWYQQALGQGPQFIFQYYEEEERQRGNFPDRFSGHQFPNYSSELNVNALLLGDSALYLCASSLGGGPYNEQFFGPGTRLTVL.

The CDR3 region is CASSEGTEAFF. The DNA for the CDR3 is TGTGCCAGCAGTGAGGGAACTGAAGCTTTCTTT. This chain links TRBV6-5 with TRBJ1-1; no definite D call. Germline CDR1 reads MNHEY; CDR2 reads SVGAGI. The CDR3 length is 11 residues. V lost 5 bases and J 5 bases, leaving 6 bases between the germline ends.

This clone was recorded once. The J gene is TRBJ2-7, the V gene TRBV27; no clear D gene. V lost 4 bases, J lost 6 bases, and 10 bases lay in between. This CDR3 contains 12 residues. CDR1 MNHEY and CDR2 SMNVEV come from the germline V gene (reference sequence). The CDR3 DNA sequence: TGTGCCAGCAGTTCCCCATCGGGCGAGCAGTACTTC. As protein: CASSSPSGEQYF.

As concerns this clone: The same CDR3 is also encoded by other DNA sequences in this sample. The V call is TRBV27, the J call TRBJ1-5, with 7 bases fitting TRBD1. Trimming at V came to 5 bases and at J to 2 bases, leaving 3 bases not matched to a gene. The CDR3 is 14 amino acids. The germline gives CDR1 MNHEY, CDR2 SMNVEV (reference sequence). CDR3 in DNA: TGTGCCAGCAGTCCAGGGACAGGCAATCAGCCCCAGCATTTT. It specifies CASSPGTGNQPQHF.

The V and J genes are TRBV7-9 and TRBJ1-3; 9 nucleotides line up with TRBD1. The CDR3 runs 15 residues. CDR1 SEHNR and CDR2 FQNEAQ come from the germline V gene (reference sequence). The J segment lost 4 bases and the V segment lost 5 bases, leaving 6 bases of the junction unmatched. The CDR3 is CASSTRTGDGNTIYF. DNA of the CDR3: TGTGCCAGCAGCACCCGGACAGGGGACGGAAACACCATATATTTT.

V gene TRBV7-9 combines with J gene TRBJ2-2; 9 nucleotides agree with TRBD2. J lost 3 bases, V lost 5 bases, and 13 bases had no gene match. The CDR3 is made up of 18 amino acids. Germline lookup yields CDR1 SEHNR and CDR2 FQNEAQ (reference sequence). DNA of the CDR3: TGTGCCAGCAGCCGAATAGTCGCGGGGGGGCTCGACACCGGGGAGCTGTTTTTT. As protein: CASSRIVAGGLDTGELFF.

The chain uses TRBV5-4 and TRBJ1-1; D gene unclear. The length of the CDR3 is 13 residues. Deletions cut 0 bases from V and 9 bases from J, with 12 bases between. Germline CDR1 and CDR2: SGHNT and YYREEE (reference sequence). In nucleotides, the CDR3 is TGTGCCAGCAGCTTGGAATTGGGCAGGCAAGCTTTCTTT. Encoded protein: CASSLELGRQAFF.

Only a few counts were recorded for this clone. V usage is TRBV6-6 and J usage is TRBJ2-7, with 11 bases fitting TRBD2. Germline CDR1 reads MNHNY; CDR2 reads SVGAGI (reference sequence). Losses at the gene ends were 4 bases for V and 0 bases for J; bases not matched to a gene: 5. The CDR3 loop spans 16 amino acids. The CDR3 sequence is CASSSITSGSSYEQYF. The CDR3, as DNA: TGTGCCAGCAGTTCCATAACTAGCGGGAGCTCCTACGAGCAGTACTTC.